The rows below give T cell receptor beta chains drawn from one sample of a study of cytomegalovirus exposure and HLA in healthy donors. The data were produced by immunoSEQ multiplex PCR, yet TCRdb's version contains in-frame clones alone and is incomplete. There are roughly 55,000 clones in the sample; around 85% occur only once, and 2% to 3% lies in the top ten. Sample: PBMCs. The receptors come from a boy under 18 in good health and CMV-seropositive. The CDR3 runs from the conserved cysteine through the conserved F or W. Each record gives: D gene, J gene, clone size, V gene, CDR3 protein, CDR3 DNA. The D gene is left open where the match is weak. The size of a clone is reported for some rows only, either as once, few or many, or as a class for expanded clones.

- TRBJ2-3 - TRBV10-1 CASSEGRVSDTQYF TGCGCCAGCAGTGAAGGCAGGGTCTCAGATACGCAGTATTTT
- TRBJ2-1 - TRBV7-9 CASSLFRDSGLEQFF TGTGCCAGCAGCCTTTTCAGGGACAGCGGGTTAGAGCAGTTCTTC
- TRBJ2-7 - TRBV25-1 CASSERTAYEQYF TGTGCCAGCAGTGAGCGGACAGCCTACGAGCAGTACTTC
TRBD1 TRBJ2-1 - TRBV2 CASEGQATNEQFF TGTGCCAGCGAGGGACAGGCCACCAATGAGCAGTTCTTC
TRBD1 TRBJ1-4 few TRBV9 CASSPTGVTNEKLFF TGTGCCAGCAGCCCAACAGGGGTCACTAATGAAAAACTGTTTTTT
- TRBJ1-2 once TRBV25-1 CASTPGYGYTF TGTGCCAGCACCCCAGGGTATGGCTACACCTTC
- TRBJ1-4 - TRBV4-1 CASSQPGGGEKLFF TGCGCCAGCAGCCAGCCGGGAGGTGGAGAAAAACTGTTTTTT
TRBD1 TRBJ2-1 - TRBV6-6 CASRPTGTGGNEQFF TGTGCCAGCCGACCGACCGGGACAGGGGGGAATGAGCAGTTCTTC
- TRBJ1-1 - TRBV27 CASMNFRGTRTEAFF TGTGCCAGTATGAACTTTAGGGGGACGCGCACTGAAGCTTTCTTT
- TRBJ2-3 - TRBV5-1 CASNPGLVTDTQYF TGCGCCAGCAACCCGGGACTTGTCACAGATACGCAGTATTTT
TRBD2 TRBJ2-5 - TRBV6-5 CASRGSGDFAETQYF TGTGCCAGCAGAGGAAGCGGGGATTTTGCGGAGACCCAGTACTTC
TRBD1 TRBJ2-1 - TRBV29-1 CSTVSNTGVNYNEQFF TGCAGCACTGTGTCAAATACAGGGGTTAACTACAATGAGCAGTTCTTC
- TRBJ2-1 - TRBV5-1 CASSLDRDFNEQFF TGCGCCAGCAGCTTGGACAGGGATTTTAATGAGCAGTTCTTC
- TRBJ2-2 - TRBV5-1 CASLILPGSGELFF TGCGCCAGCTTGATTCTACCGGGTTCCGGGGAGCTGTTTTTT
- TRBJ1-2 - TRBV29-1 CSVETRTASVIYGYTF TGCAGCGTTGAGACCAGGACAGCCTCCGTTATTTATGGCTACACCTTC
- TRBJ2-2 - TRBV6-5 CASSEYGGTGELFF TGTGCCAGCAGTGAATATGGCGGCACCGGGGAGCTGTTTTTT
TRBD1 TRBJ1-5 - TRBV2 CASSRRDRDQPQHF TGTGCCAGCAGTCGCCGGGACAGGGATCAGCCCCAGCATTTT
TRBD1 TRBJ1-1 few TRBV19 CASSPRVGQGNTEAFF TGTGCCAGTAGTCCCCGAGTTGGACAGGGTAACACTGAAGCTTTCTTT
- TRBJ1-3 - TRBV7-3 CASSFQGGSGNTIYF TGTGCCAGCAGTTTTCAGGGTGGCTCTGGAAACACCATATATTTT
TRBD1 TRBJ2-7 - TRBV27 CASSPKGQTYEQYF TGTGCCAGCAGTCCGAAGGGACAGACCTACGAGCAGTACTTC
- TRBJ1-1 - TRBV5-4 CASRLPGDTEAFF TGTGCCAGCAGATTACCGGGGGACACTGAAGCTTTCTTT
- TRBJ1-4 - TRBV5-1 CASSLLGQFNEKLFF TGCGCCAGCAGCTTGCTAGGACAGTTTAATGAAAAACTGTTTTTT
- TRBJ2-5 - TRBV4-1 CASSQGPLARETQYF TGCGCCAGCAGCCAAGGTCCCTTAGCACGGGAGACCCAGTACTTC
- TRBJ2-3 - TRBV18 CASSPRGRSSTDTQYF TGTGCCAGCTCACCACGTGGGCGATCTAGCACAGATACGCAGTATTTT
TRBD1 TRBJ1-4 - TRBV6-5 CASSYSQGMGEKLFF TGTGCCAGCAGTTACTCACAGGGGATGGGTGAAAAACTGTTTTTT
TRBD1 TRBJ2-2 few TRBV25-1 CASSVPGQGKTGELFF TGTGCCAGCAGTGTTCCGGGACAGGGGAAAACCGGGGAGCTGTTTTTT
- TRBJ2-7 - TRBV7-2 CASSLSPYRGGFYEQYF TGTGCCAGCAGCTTATCACCCTATCGAGGGGGATTTTACGAGCAGTACTTC
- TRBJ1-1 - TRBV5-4 CASSSRVGTEAFF TGTGCCAGCAGCTCCAGGGTGGGCACTGAAGCTTTCTTT
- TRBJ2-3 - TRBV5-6 CASTFQDTDTQYF TGTGCCAGCACCTTTCAGGACACAGATACGCAGTATTTT
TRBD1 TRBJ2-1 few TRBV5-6 CASSVLTGGGDEQFF TGTGCCAGCAGCGTACTCACAGGGGGCGGGGATGAGCAGTTCTTC
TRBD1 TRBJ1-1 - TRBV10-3 CAIRGTGVMNTEAFF TGTGCCATCAGGGGGACAGGGGTCATGAACACTGAAGCTTTCTTT
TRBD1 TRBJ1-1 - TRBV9 CASSVGQLNTEAFF TGTGCCAGCAGCGTGGGACAGTTGAACACTGAAGCTTTCTTT
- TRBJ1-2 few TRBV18 CASSLSIDSEGGYTF TGTGCCAGCTCACTAAGTATTGACTCCGAGGGAGGCTACACCTTC
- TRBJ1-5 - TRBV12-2 CASRFMGVTGEEAQHF TGTGCAAGTCGCTTTATGGGGGTGACAGGGGAGGAGGCCCAGCATTTT
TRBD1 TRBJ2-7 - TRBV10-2 CASRGQGYEQYF TGCGCCAGCAGGGGACAGGGATACGAGCAGTACTTC
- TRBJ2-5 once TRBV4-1 CASSPGAVQETQYF TGCGCCAGCAGCCCAGGGGCCGTCCAAGAGACCCAGTACTTC
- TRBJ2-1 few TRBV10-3 CAISDLGSSGTEGSYNEQFF TGTGCCATCAGCGACCTCGGCAGTAGCGGGACAGAAGGCTCCTACAATGAGCAGTTCTTC